This T cell receptor beta chain was sequenced in a study of naive and memory T cell subsets. General observations from the study: TCR abundance followed a power law differing between naive and memory subsets. Over 95% of naive TCR sequences appeared only once, unlike memory subsets. Activation and differentiation may alter RNA-based TCR counts.

This clonotype appeared many times. Its antigen is currently unknown. Both TRBC1 and TRBC2 were covered by a beta constant-region primer of two equimolar oligonucleotides. Nested alpha and beta constant-region primers with the SP2 primer drove four PCR rounds on ligated cDNA. TCRdb called the UMI-ligation and nested PCR reads again in MiXCR, with one record for every CDR3 protein. The table has tens of thousands of distinct CDR3 sequences, more than 6.5% seen once. CDR1 DFQATT and CDR2 SNEGSKA come from the germline V gene (reference sequence). The CDR3 contains 14 residues. The V end lost 6 bases, the J end lost 4 bases, and 16 bases lay between the germline ends.

Specimen: central memory CD4+ T cells from blood. The receptor's source is a human donor in good health. The rearrangement joins TRBV20-1 to TRBJ1-5; D gene unclear. CDR3 in amino acids: CSAAQPVGNQPQHF. The CDR3 bases are TGCAGTGCCGCCCAGCCCGTGGGAAATCAGCCCCAGCATTTT.